The source of this TCR beta chain is a study of cytomegalovirus exposure and HLA in healthy donors. PCR was performed using 60 Vbeta and 13 Jbeta primers. Repertoires were generated with immunoSEQ multiplex PCR, while TCRdb's copy carries only in-frame clones and drops some. This sample yields 75,000 to 90,000 clones, of which 60% to 85% are seen a single time; roughly 6% belongs to the top ten. Study results and caveats: Prediction of most subjects' HLA-A and HLA-B alleles by TCR beta sequences was reportedly accurate.

The germline V gene encodes CDR1 MDHEN and CDR2 SYDVKM. Trimming shortened V by 7 bases and J by 6 bases, and 19 bases separated the two germline ends. The CDR3 spans 15 residues. Points on this clone: Its antigen is still unknown.

The clonotype originates from a male donor in good health and CMV-seropositive. The sequenced sample was PBMCs. The V call is TRBV28, the J call TRBJ1-5; no clear D. The DNA for the CDR3 is TGTGCCAGCAATTCGGAGGACGGACTCCGTCAGCCCCAGCATTTT. This gives the protein CASNSEDGLRQPQHF.